This TCR beta chain was sequenced for a study of T-cell memory formation after mild COVID-19. Looking at the study overall: TCR clusters were mostly confined to one donor each.

A word on this clonotype: Its antigen remains unidentified.

Broader study findings: Confirmation was lacking for SARS-CoV-2 specificity of second-wave clones that peaked on day 37. Whereas later expanders leaned CD4+, clones contracting day 15 to 85 showed a balanced CD4/CD8 makeup.

The CDR3 is 15 amino acids. V was pared by 1 base and J by 0 bases, with 9 bases between. CDR1 is LNHNV, CDR2 YYDKDF, per germline (reference sequence). A 5'RACE reaction primed in the constant segment made cDNA libraries of TCR alpha and TCR beta, and these carried sample barcodes and UMIs. Each CDR3 protein gets one entry after TCRdb re-called the 5' RACE reads with MiXCR. The data hold hundreds of thousands of distinct CDR3 sequences, with 20% to 25% observed a single time. The source material was PBMCs or a T cell subset sorted from them (not recorded which). The source is an adult woman who had mild COVID-19 (a few samples of this study predate the infection). Cell type and time point are not known. V gene TRBV15 combines with J gene TRBJ1-2; D perhaps matches TRBD1 (6 bases). The CDR3 coding sequence is TGTGCCACCAGCAGAGCGGCAGGGGCTAACTATGGCTACACCTTC. It codes for CATSRAAGANYGYTF.